This TCR beta chain was obtained from a study of PD-1 blockade in classical Hodgkin lymphoma. Background on the study: Patients were dosed intravenously with nivolumab at 3 mg/kg every 2 weeks. Study results and limitations: Exclusion was applied to patients who started nivolumab under 1 year after ASCT. What drove the repertoire differences, possibly disease activity or prior therapy, has not been defined.

Germline V gene sequence: CDR1 SGHNT, CDR2 YYREEE (reference sequence). Trimming took 4 bases from V and 5 from J, leaving 13 bases between them. This CDR3 has 13 amino acids. Clones were read by immunoSEQ multiplex PCR, and TCRdb kept only the in-frame ones, dropping some. Of approximately 89,000 clones detected, 75% to 90% appear once; the ten largest clones hold more than 10%. Each patient relapsed following autologous stem cell transplantation, and prior brentuximab vedotin exposure differed. Each best response was a complete response, a partial response or progressive disease. This clone was picked up one time. Its antigen remains unknown. The same CDR3 arises from other DNA sequences in this sample as well.

The sample in question was peripheral blood mononuclear cells (PBMCs), obtained at baseline. The source is a human donor with classical Hodgkin lymphoma. This chain uses TRBV5-4 with TRBJ2-7; D gene ambiguous. This CDR3 is CASSRTRPDEQYF. CDR3 DNA: TGTGCCAGCAGCCGGACCCGTCCGGACGAGCAGTACTTC.